This TCR beta chain came from a study of shared clonotypes between healthy human individuals. This clone is a singleton in its sample. Its antigen is currently unknown. Study donors comprised healthy, HIV-negative adults devoid of recent acute infection or vaccination. This CDR3 has 15 residues. Germline values: CDR1 SGHTA, CDR2 FQGTGA. The junction had 6 bases not matched to a gene; V was cut back by 2 bases and J by 6 bases. Whole-study findings and limits: The authors sampled blood alone, and tissue repertoires likely differ.

Sorted-subset replicate PCR reactions contained 200 to 250 ng DNA, corresponding to around 30,000 T cell genomes. Original data processing: Junction-only immunoSEQ sequences carried no quality scores, so filtering differed. Measured with immunoSEQ multiplex PCR; TCRdb has only the in-frame clones, and not every one. V, J and clone size are those of that table, while D and trimming were read from the DNA. The sample has some 1.5 million clones, roughly 96% seen once. The chain joins TRBV7-3 to TRBJ2-7; 11 bases are shared with TRBD2. Sequencing was done on a sample of naive CD4+ T cells sorted from blood. Subset denoted: CD45RA+ positively selected. This receptor was taken from a young man in good health. As DNA, the CDR3 is TGTGCCAGCAGCTTATCCCCTAGCGGGAGGAGCGAGCAGTACTTC. Encoded protein: CASSLSPSGRSEQYF.